This T cell receptor beta chain was profiled in a study of blood T cell repertoires in COVID-19. Study context: The samples span acute and convalescent COVID-19 from the United States, Italy and Spain. Nucleic acid was either cDNA or gDNA, and it came from T cells, B-cell-depleted T cells, or PBMCs.

Study processing details: Reference gene primers were amplified, and this amplification served to estimate nucleated cell counts. The table came from immunoSEQ multiplex PCR; TCRdb's copy has only in-frame clones and leaves some out. D and trimming come from the DNA, and the V and J calls and clone size come from that table. This sample has 150,000 to 200,000 clones; roughly four fifths occur once, and the top ten carry around 19%. This clonotype originated in a woman older than 75 with acute or convalescent COVID-19. Sequenced sample: peripheral blood.

As DNA, the CDR3 is TGTGCCAGCAGGCGCGGTCAGGGGCACTATGGCTACACCTTC. Translating gives CASRRGQGHYGYTF. J is TRBJ1-2 and V is TRBV6-5, with D perhaps TRBD1 (6 bases). The ends were cut back, 6 bases at V and 3 bases at J, with 14 bases in the middle. This CDR3 is built from 14 residues. Germline V gene sequence: CDR1 MNHEY, CDR2 SVGAGI.